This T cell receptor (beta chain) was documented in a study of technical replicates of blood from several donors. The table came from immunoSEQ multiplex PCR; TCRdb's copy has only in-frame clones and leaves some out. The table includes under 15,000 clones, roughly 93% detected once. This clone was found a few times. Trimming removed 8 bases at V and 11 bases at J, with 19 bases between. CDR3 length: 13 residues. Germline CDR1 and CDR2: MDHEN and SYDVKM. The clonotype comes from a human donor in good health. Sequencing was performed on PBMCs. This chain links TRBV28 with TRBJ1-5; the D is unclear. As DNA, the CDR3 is TGTGCCAGCTTCCCCGGGATGAAATCAGCCCAGCATTTT. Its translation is CASFPGMKSAQHF.